A selection of T cell receptor beta chains follows, all from one sample in a study of shared clonotypes between healthy human individuals. Produced via immunoSEQ multiplex PCR; TCRdb's table is partial and in-frame only. The sample carries about 1 million clones, about 75% recorded once. Sequencing input: memory CD4+ T cells sorted from blood. Receptors were obtained from a young man in good health. The CDR3 runs from the conserved cysteine through the conserved F or W. The D gene is left open where the match is weak. A row's size may be missing; if present it is once, few, many or a size class.

abundance	v_gene	d_gene	j_gene	CDR3nt	CDR3aa
NA	TRBV2	NA	TRBJ1-5	TGTGCCAGCAGTGAGGAGAACAGGGTCAATCAGCCCCAGCATTTT	CASSEENRVNQPQHF
NA	TRBV11-2	TRBD1	TRBJ2-1	TGTGCCAGCAGCCGGGACAGGGGCGGTTGGAATGAGCAGTTCTTC	CASSRDRGGWNEQFF
NA	TRBV5-1	NA	TRBJ1-1	TGCGCCAGCAGCCCCTGGACCGGGCTGACTACTGAAGCTTTCTTT	CASSPWTGLTTEAFF
NA	TRBV28	NA	TRBJ1-5	TGTGCCAGCAGTCCAGTGGGACGGGGCAATCAGCCCCAGCATTTT	CASSPVGRGNQPQHF
NA	TRBV19	TRBD1	TRBJ1-5	TGTGCCAGTAGTATTTGGGGAGGGGGCCAGCCCCAGCATTTT	CASSIWGGGQPQHF
NA	TRBV6-1	NA	TRBJ1-2	TGTGCCAGCAGTGAAAGGGTCGGACTATATGGCTACACCTTC	CASSERVGLYGYTF
NA	TRBV9	NA	TRBJ1-1	TGTGCCAGCAGCCTAGGCACTGAAGCTTTCTTT	CASSLGTEAFF
NA	TRBV7-2	TRBD1	TRBJ2-2	TGTGCCAGCAGCCGGACAGGTCCGAACACCGGGGAGCTGTTTTTT	CASSRTGPNTGELFF
NA	TRBV7-2	NA	TRBJ1-2	TGTGCCAGCAGCTTAGTCGGGGGGCAGCGTGGCTACACCTTC	CASSLVGGQRGYTF
NA	TRBV6-4	NA	TRBJ1-6	TGTGCCGGACGGGGGACCTACTATAATTCACCCCTCCACTTT	CAGRGTYYNSPLHF
many	TRBV29-1	NA	TRBJ2-5	TGCAGCCTTATGCAGGTAGGAGAGACCCAGTACTTC	CSLMQVGETQYF
NA	TRBV28	TRBD1	TRBJ1-1	TGTGCCAGCAGTCTGGGACAGGGGCTAGGTGGCACTGAAGCTTTCTTT	CASSLGQGLGGTEAFF
few	TRBV11-2	NA	TRBJ2-5	TGTGCCAGCAGCTTACGGGAGACCCAGTACTTC	CASSLRETQYF
NA	TRBV18	TRBD2	TRBJ2-3	TGTGCCAGCTCATCGAGCGGGGGCGACACGCAGTATTTT	CASSSSGGDTQYF
NA	TRBV14	TRBD2	TRBJ2-7	TGTGCCAGCAGCCGGAGACTAGCGGGAGGGCCCCGGGGCTCCTACGAGCAGTACTTC	CASSRRLAGGPRGSYEQYF
NA	TRBV14	TRBD1	TRBJ2-7	TGTGCCAGCAGCCTTTGGACAGGGCATTACGAGCAGTACTTC	CASSLWTGHYEQYF